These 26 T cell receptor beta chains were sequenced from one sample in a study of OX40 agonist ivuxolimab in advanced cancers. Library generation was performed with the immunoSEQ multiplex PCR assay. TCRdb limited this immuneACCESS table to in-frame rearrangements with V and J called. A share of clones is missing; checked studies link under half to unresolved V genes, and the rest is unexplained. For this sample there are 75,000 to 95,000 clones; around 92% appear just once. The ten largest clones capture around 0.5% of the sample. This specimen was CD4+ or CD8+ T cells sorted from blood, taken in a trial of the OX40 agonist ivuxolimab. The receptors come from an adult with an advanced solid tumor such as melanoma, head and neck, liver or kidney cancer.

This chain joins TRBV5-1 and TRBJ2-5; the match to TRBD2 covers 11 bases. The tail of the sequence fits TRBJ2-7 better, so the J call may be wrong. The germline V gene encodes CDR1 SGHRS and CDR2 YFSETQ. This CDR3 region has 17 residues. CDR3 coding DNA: TGCGCCAGCAGCTTGGGGGGCCGACTAGCGGGACGGGGCGAGCAGTACTTC. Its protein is CASSLGGRLAGRGEQYF.

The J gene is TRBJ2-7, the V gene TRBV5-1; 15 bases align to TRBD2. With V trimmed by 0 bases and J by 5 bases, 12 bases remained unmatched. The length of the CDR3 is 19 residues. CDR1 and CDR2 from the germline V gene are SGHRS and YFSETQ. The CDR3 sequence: CASSLVGPGLAGGPHEQYF. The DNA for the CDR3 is TGCGCCAGCAGCTTGGTAGGGCCCGGACTAGCGGGAGGGCCCCACGAGCAGTACTTC. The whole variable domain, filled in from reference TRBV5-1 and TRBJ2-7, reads KAGVTQTPRYLIKTRGQQVTLSCSPISGHRSVSWYQQTPGQGLQFLFEYFSETQRNKGNFPGRFSGRQFSNSRSEMNVSTLELGDSALYLCASSLVGPGLAGGPHEQYFGPGTRLTVT.

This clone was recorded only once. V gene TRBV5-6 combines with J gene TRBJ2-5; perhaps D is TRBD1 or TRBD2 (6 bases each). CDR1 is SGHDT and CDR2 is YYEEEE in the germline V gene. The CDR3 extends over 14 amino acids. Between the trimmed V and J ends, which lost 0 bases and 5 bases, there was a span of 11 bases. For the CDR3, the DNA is TGTGCCAGCAGCTTGGCCGTAGGGGGGGAGACCCAGTACTTC. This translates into CASSLAVGGETQYF.

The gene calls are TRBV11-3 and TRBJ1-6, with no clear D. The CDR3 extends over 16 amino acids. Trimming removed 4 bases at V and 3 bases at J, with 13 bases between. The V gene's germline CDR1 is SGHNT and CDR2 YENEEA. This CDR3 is CASSWARRHYNSPLHF. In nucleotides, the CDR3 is TGTGCCAGCAGCTGGGCTAGACGGCACTATAATTCACCCCTCCACTTT.

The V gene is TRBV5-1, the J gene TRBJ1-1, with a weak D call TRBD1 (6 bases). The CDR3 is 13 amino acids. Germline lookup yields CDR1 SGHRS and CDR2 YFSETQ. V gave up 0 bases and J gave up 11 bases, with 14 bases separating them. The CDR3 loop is CASSLGDINEAFF. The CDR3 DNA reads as TGCGCCAGCAGCTTGGGGGACATCAACGAGGCTTTCTTT.

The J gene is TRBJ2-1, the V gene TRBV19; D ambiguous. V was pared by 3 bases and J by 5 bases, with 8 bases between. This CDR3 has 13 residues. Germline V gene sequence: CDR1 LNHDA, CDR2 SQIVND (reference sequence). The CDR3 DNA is TGTGCCAGTAGTATTTCCAGGAACAATGAGCAGTTCTTC. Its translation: CASSISRNNEQFF.

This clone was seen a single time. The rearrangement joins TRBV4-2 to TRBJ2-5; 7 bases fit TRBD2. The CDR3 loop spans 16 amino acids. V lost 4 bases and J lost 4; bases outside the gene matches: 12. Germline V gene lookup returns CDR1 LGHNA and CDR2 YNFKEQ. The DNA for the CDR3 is TGTGCCAGCAGCCCGACGCCTGCGGGAGTGGGAGAGACCCAGTACTTC. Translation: CASSPTPAGVGETQYF.

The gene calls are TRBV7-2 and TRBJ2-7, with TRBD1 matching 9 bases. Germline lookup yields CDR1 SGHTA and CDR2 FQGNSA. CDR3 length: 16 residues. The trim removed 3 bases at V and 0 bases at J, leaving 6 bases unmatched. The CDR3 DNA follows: TGTGCCAGCAGCTTCTTTGGACAGGGGAGCTCCTACGAGCAGTACTTC. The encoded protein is CASSFFGQGSSYEQYF.

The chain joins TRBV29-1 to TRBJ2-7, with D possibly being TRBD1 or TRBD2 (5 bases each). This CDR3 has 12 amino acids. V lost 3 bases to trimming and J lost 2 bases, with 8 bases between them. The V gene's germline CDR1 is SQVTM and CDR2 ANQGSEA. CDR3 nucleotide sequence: TGCAGCGTTGAGCAGGGACCCTACGAGCAGTACTTC. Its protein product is CSVEQGPYEQYF.

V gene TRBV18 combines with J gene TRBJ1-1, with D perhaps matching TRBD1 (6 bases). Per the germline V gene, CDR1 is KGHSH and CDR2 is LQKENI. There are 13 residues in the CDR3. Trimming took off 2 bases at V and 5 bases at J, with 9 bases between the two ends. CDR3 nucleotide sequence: TGTGCCAGCTCACCAGAAGGGGGAACTGAAGCTTTCTTT. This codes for CASSPEGGTEAFF.

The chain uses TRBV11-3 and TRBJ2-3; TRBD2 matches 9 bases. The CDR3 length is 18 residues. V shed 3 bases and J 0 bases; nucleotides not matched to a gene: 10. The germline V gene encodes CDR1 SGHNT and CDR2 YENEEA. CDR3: CASSFRASGDFSTDTQYF. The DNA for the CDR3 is TGTGCCAGCAGCTTTCGGGCTAGCGGGGATTTTAGCACAGATACGCAGTATTTT.

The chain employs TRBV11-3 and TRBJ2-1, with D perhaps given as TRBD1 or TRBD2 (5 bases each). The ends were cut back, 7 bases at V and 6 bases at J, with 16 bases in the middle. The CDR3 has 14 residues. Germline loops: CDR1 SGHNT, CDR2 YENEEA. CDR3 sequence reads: CASTGARRSNEQFF. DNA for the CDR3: TGTGCCAGCACCGGGGCCCGGCGGAGCAATGAGCAGTTCTTC.

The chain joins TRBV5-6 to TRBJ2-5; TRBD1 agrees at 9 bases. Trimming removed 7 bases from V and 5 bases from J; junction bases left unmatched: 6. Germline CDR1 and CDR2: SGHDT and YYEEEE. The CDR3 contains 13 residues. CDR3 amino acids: CASSWTGVETQYF. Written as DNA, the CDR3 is TGTGCCAGCTCCTGGACAGGGGTGGAGACCCAGTACTTC.

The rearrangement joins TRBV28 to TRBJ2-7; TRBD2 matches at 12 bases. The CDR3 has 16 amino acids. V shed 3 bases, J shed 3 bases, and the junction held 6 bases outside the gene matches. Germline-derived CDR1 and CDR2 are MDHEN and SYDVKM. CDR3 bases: TGTGCCAGCAGTTTGGCAAGGACTAGCGGGAACTACGAGCAGTACTTC. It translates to CASSLARTSGNYEQYF.

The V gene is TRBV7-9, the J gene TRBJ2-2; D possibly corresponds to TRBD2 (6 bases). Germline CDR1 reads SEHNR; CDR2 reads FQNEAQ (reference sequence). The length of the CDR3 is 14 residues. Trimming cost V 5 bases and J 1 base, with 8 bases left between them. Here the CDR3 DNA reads TGTGCCAGCAGCCGGGGGAAGAACACCGGGGAGCTGTTTTTT. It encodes CASSRGKNTGELFF.

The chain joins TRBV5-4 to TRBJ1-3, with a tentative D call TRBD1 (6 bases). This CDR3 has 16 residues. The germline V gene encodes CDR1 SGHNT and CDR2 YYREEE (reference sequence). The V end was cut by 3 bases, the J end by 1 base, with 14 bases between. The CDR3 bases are TGTGCCAGCAGCTCGAACAGGGATCTTTCTGGAAACACCATATATTTT. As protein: CASSSNRDLSGNTIYF.

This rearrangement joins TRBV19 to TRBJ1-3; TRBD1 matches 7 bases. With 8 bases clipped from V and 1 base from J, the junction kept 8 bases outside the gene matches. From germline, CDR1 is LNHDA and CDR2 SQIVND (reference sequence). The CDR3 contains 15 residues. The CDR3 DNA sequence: TGTGCCAGTCGGAAAGGGACAGCGTCTGGAAACACCATATATTTT. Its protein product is CASRKGTASGNTIYF.

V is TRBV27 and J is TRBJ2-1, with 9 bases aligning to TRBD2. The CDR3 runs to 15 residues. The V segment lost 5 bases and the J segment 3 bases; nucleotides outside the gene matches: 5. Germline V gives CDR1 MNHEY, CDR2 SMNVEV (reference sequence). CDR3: CASSIAGAGYNEQFF. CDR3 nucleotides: TGTGCCAGCAGTATAGCGGGAGCGGGCTACAATGAGCAGTTCTTC.

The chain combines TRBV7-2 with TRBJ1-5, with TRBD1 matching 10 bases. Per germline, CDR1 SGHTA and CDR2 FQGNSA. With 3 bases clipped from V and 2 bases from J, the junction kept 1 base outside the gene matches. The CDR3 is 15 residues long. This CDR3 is CASSLTGGGNQPQHF. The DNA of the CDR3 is TGTGCCAGCAGCTTGACAGGGGGCGGCAATCAGCCCCAGCATTTT. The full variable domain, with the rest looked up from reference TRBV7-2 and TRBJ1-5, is GAGVSQSPSNKVTEKGKDVELRCDPISGHTALYWYRQSLGQGLEFLIYFQGNSAPDKSGLPSDRFSAERTGGSVSTLTIQRTQQEDSAVYLCASSLTGGGNQPQHFGDGTRLSIL.

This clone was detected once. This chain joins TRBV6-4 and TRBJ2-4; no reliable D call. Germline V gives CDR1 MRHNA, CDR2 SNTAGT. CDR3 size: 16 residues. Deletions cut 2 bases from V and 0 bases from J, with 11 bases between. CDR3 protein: CASSDPTPIAKNIQYF. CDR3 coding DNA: TGTGCCAGCAGTGACCCTACCCCCATAGCCAAAAACATTCAGTACTTC.

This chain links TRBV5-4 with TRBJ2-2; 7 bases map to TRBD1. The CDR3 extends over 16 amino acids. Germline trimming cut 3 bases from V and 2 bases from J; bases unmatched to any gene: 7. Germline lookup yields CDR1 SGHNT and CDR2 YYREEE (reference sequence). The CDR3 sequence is CASSSIRDRNTGELFF. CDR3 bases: TGTGCCAGCAGCTCAATTCGGGACAGAAACACCGGGGAGCTGTTTTTT.

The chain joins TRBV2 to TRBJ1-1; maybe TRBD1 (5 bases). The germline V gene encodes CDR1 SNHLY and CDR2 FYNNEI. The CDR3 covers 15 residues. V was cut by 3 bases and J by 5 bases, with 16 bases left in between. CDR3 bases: TGTGCCAGCAGTGATCTTATGGCAGGGCAAACTGAAGCTTTCTTT. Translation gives CASSDLMAGQTEAFF.

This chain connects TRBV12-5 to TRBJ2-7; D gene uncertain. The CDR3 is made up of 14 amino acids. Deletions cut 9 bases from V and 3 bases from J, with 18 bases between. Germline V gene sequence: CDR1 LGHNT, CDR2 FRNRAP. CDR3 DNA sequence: TGTGCTAGAAAACAAAAAGGTCTTCACTACGAGCAGTACTTC. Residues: CARKQKGLHYEQYF.

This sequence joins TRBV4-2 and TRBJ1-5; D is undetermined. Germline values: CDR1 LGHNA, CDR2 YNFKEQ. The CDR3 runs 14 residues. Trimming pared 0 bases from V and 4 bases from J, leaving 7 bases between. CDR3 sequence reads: CASSQEGGNQPQHF. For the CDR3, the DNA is TGTGCCAGCAGCCAAGAGGGAGGTAATCAGCCCCAGCATTTT.

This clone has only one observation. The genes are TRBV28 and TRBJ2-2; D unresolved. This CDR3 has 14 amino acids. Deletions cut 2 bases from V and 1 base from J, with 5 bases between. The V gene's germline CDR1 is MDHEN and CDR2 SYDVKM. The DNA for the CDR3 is TGTGCCAGCAGTTTAGCCAGGAACACCGGGGAGCTGTTTTTT. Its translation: CASSLARNTGELFF.

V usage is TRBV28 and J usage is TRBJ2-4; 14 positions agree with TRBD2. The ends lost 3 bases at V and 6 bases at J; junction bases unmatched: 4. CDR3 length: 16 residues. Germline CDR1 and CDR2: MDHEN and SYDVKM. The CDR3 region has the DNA TGTGCCAGCAGTTTGGGGGGGACTAGCGGGAGAAACATTCAGTACTTC. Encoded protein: CASSLGGTSGRNIQYF.